This passage covers 5 T cell receptor beta chains from one sample sequenced in a study of blood T cells in healthy people across ages. Through a sample-barcoded 5' primer and a J-beta primer mix, a second PCR was run for roughly 6 to 12 cycles. TCRdb processed the 5' RACE reads anew with MiXCR; each CDR3 protein has one entry. Of about 1.4 million distinct CDR3 sequences in the sample, approximately 59% were seen once. Material for sequencing was blood. These receptors originate from a man between 18 and 35 years old in good health.

The V gene is TRBV27, the J gene TRBJ2-1; D call uncertain. The CDR3 length is 16 residues. CDR1 is MNHEY, CDR2 SMNVEV, per germline (reference sequence). V was clipped by 5 bases and J by 3 bases, with 17 bases between them. CDR3 DNA sequence: TGTGCCAGCAGTCCGCCGGGTTTTGCCGTCTACAATGAGCAGTTCTTC. Residues: CASSPPGFAVYNEQFF.

In this sample, this clonotype turned up a few times. The chain couples TRBV4-1 to TRBJ2-5; D unclear. Germline CDR1 is MGHRA and CDR2 is YSYEKL. The V end was cut by 1 base, the J end by 1 base, with 7 bases between. The CDR3 is 14 amino acids. The CDR3 region has the DNA TGCGCCAGCAGCCAAGTTCTGGCCCAAGAGACCCAGTACTTC. Translating gives CASSQVLAQETQYF.

This clonotype was counted between two and nine times. The rearrangement joins TRBV12-3 or TRBV12-4 to TRBJ2-7, with 7 bases matching TRBD2. Losses at the gene ends were 2 bases for V and 2 bases for J; bases not matched to a gene: 6. The CDR3 covers 15 residues. This CDR3 is CASSLFLAAPYEQYF. In DNA, the CDR3 is TGTGCCAGCAGTTTATTCCTAGCGGCCCCCTACGAGCAGTACTTC.

This clonotype has more than one count but fewer than ten. V gene TRBV7-9 combines with J gene TRBJ2-1; weak D call: TRBD1 (6 bases). Germline CDR1 is SEHNR and CDR2 is FQNEAQ (reference sequence). This CDR3 is built from 15 residues. V lost 2 bases, J lost 3 bases, and 11 bases lay in between. The CDR3 protein is CASSLTGIFYNEQFF. The CDR3 DNA is TGTGCCAGCAGCTTAACAGGGATTTTCTACAATGAGCAGTTCTTC.

The rearrangement links TRBV12-3 or TRBV12-4 to TRBJ2-7; D may be TRBD1 or TRBD2 (6 bases each). The CDR3 has 12 residues. The ends were cut back, 7 bases at V and 5 bases at J, with 12 bases in the middle. CDR3 in DNA: TGTGCCAGCACTCTGGGGGGCCACGAGCAGTACTTC. The encoded protein is CASTLGGHEQYF.